This T cell receptor (beta chain) was sequenced in a study of regulatory T cells in long-lasting Graves disease. General study results and limits: It was possible that the small sample size reduced accuracy. Persistent Graves' patients showed less TCR diversity than newly diagnosed patients showed. Patients with persistent disease showed a bias toward TRBV28, TRBJ1-2 and TRBJ2-5.

Concerning this clonotype: What it binds is unknown.

The germline V gene encodes CDR1 SGHTA and CDR2 FQGNSA. The ends were cut back, 3 bases at V and 6 bases at J, with 11 bases in the middle. The CDR3 sequence is 13 residues long. Researchers made TCR beta libraries by using iRepertoire HTBI primers and running Arm-PCR on CDR3 regions. TCRdb fed the multiplex PCR reads into MiXCR, producing one record per CDR3 protein. There are 400,000 to 500,000 distinct CDR3 sequences in the sample; about 22% occur only once, and over 6% lies in the top ten. Indicated time point: persistent/refractory GD, antithyroid drugs over 5 years with positive TRAb. Construction of the TCR library relied on RNA isolated from PBMCs.

Sequenced material: peripheral blood mononuclear cells (PBMCs), taken when the disease was refractory, from a patient treated with antithyroid drugs. This chain uses TRBV7-2 with TRBJ1-1, with a possible D match to TRBD1 (5 bases). The source is a female donor with Graves disease. CDR3 amino acids: CASSFGREAEAFF. In nucleotides, the CDR3 is TGTGCCAGCAGCTTTGGCAGGGAAGCTGAAGCTTTCTTT. The complete variable domain, with remaining parts taken from reference TRBV7-2 and TRBJ1-1, reads GAGVSQSPSNKVTEKGKDVELRCDPISGHTALYWYRQSLGQGLEFLIYFQGNSAPDKSGLPSDRFSAERTGGSVSTLTIQRTQQEDSAVYLCASSFGREAEAFFGQGTRLTVV.